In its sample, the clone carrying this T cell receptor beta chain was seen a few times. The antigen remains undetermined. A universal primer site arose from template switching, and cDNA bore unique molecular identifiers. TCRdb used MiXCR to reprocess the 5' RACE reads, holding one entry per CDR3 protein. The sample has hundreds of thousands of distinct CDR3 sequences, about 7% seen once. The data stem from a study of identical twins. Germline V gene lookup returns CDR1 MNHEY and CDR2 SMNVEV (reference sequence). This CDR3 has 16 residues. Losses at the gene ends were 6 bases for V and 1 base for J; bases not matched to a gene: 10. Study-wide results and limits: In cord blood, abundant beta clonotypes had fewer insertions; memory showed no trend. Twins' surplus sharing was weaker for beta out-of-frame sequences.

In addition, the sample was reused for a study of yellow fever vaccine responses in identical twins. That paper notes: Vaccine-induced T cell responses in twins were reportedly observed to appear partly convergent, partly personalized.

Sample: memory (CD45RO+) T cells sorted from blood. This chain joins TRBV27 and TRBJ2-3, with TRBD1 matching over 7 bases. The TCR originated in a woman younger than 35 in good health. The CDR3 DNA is TGTGCCAGCAGGGCAAATCGGGACAGCCGCACAGATACGCAGTATTTT. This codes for CASRANRDSRTDTQYF.